One and the same sample provided the 32 T cell receptor beta chains below, sequenced in a study of blood T cell repertoires in COVID-19. Using immunoSEQ multiplex PCR, the repertoire was profiled, and TCRdb retains in-frame clones only, with some absent. This sample yields about 200,000 clones, of which roughly 75% are seen a single time; 4.5% to 7% belongs to the top ten. The sample was peripheral blood. The receptors were gathered from a woman between 65 and 79 years old with acute or convalescent COVID-19.

The rearrangement links TRBV5-1 to TRBJ2-1, with D possibly matching TRBD1 (5 bases). Between the trimmed V and J ends, which lost 1 base and 1 base, there was a span of 9 bases. Germline V gives CDR1 SGHRS, CDR2 YFSETQ. The CDR3 loop spans 15 amino acids. The CDR3 DNA follows: TGCGCCAGCAGCTTGTCGGCAGGGTCCTACAATGAGCAGTTCTTC. It is translated as CASSLSAGSYNEQFF.

The chain is built from TRBV5-1 and TRBJ2-7, with TRBD1 matching 9 bases. From germline, CDR1 is SGHRS and CDR2 YFSETQ. V shed 0 bases and J 5 bases; nucleotides not matched to a gene: 3. The CDR3 sequence is 14 residues long. CDR3 in amino acids: CASSLVGTGNEQYF. In nucleotides, the CDR3 is TGCGCCAGCAGCTTGGTAGGGACAGGGAACGAGCAGTACTTC. Variable domain in full (rest from reference TRBV5-1 and TRBJ2-7): KAGVTQTPRYLIKTRGQQVTLSCSPISGHRSVSWYQQTPGQGLQFLFEYFSETQRNKGNFPGRFSGRQFSNSRSEMNVSTLELGDSALYLCASSLVGTGNEQYFGPGTRLTVT.

The chain couples TRBV3-1 (or the pseudogene TRBV3-2) to TRBJ2-7; 7 nucleotides agree with TRBD1. Germline CDR1 is LGHDT and CDR2 is YNNKEL (reference sequence). With V trimmed by 3 bases and J by 3 bases, 2 bases remained unmatched. This CDR3 is 13 amino acids long. The CDR3 reads CASSHRQGYEQYF. The DNA of the CDR3 is TGTGCCAGCAGCCATCGACAGGGCTACGAGCAGTACTTC.

V gene TRBV9 combines with J gene TRBJ2-1; the D gene is possibly TRBD1 (5 bases). This CDR3 is built from 12 residues. The germline V and J ends were trimmed by 4 bases and 7 bases, with 9 bases remaining between them. Per germline, CDR1 SGDLS and CDR2 YYNGEE. CDR3 loop: CASSFRENEQFF. In DNA, the CDR3 is TGTGCCAGCAGCTTCAGGGAAAATGAGCAGTTCTTC.

J is TRBJ1-2 and V is TRBV4-2, with D tentatively TRBD1 (6 bases). Trimming removed 6 bases at V and 2 bases at J, with 10 bases between. The CDR3 spans 13 residues. In germline, CDR1 is LGHNA, CDR2 YNFKEQ. The CDR3 protein is CASRPTGNYGYTF. The CDR3 DNA follows: TGTGCCAGCAGACCCACAGGGAACTATGGCTACACCTTC.

The V gene is TRBV30, the J gene TRBJ1-1; 9 bases agree with TRBD1. J gave up 5 bases and V 1 base, and 11 bases lay outside the gene matches. Germline lookup yields CDR1 GTSNPN and CDR2 SVGIG (reference sequence). The CDR3 length is 16 residues. CDR3 sequence: CAWSGPPGTGRTEAFF. The CDR3 bases are TGTGCCTGGAGTGGCCCTCCCGGGACAGGGAGGACTGAAGCTTTCTTT.

The chain carries TRBV27 and TRBJ1-1; 11 bases align to TRBD1. CDR1 is MNHEY, CDR2 SMNVEV, per germline (reference sequence). V trimming: 7 bases; J trimming: 7 bases; junction bases outside the gene matches: 2. CDR3 length: 12 amino acids. The DNA of the CDR3 is TGTGCCAGCAAGGGGACAGGGGGTGAAGCTTTCTTT. Its translation is CASKGTGGEAFF.

This clone came up once. This sequence joins TRBV12-3 or TRBV12-4 and TRBJ1-2; tentative D call: TRBD1 (6 bases). This CDR3 has 13 amino acids. Trimming pared 6 bases from V and 5 bases from J, leaving 13 bases between. In DNA, the CDR3 is TGTGCCAGCAGGGAACAGGGCTTATATGGCTACACCTTC. It specifies CASREQGLYGYTF.

In its sample, this clone was seen once. The chain couples TRBV5-1 to TRBJ2-7; D perhaps matches TRBD2 (6 bases). Trimming left V 4 bases short and J 2 bases short, with 19 bases between. CDR3 size: 16 residues. Germline assignment: CDR1 SGHRS and CDR2 YFSETQ. CDR3 in amino acids: CASSPDSTRIPYEQYF. The CDR3, as DNA: TGCGCCAGCAGCCCGGACTCGACTAGAATCCCCTACGAGCAGTACTTC.

This chain joins TRBV9 and TRBJ2-1; possible D gene TRBD2, 5 bases. Per germline, CDR1 SGDLS and CDR2 YYNGEE. The length of the CDR3 is 16 residues. The germline V and J ends were trimmed by 0 bases and 0 bases, with 10 bases remaining between them. This chain's CDR3 is CASSVDKRSSYNEQFF. CDR3 nucleotides: TGTGCCAGCAGCGTAGATAAGCGGAGCTCCTACAATGAGCAGTTCTTC.

The chain joins TRBV7-3 to TRBJ2-5; 15 nucleotides agree with TRBD2. CDR3 length: 19 amino acids. The ends lost 4 bases at V and 5 bases at J; junction bases unmatched: 14. In germline, CDR1 is SGHTA, CDR2 FQGTGA. The CDR3 coding sequence is TGTGCCAGCAGCTACTCGGGACTAGCGGGAGGCCCCTCGGGGGAGACCCAGTACTTC. As protein: CASSYSGLAGGPSGETQYF.

The chain uses TRBV7-6 and TRBJ2-1; 14 bases are a match to TRBD2. With 5 bases clipped from V and 3 bases from J, the junction kept 6 bases outside the gene matches. The V gene's germline CDR1 is SGHVS and CDR2 FNYEAQ. The CDR3 is 17 residues long. The CDR3 is CASSPRLAGGLYNEQFF. The CDR3, as DNA: TGTGCCAGCAGCCCCCGACTAGCGGGAGGGCTCTACAATGAGCAGTTCTTC.

This clone appeared a single time. This chain links TRBV10-3 with TRBJ1-5; 8 bases match TRBD1. The J segment lost 8 bases and the V segment lost 2 bases, leaving 8 bases of the junction unmatched. The CDR3 loop spans 15 amino acids. Germline-derived CDR1 and CDR2 are ENHRY and SYGVKD. The CDR3 reads CAISEGQGARKPQHF. The CDR3 nucleotides read TGTGCCATCAGTGAGGGGCAGGGGGCGCGAAAGCCCCAGCATTTT.

This clone was seen a few times. This sequence joins TRBV7-3 and TRBJ2-3; possible D gene TRBD2, 5 bases. The CDR3 is made up of 15 amino acids. Germline V gives CDR1 SGHTA, CDR2 FQGTGA. V was pared by 6 bases and J by 2 bases, with 15 bases between. This chain's CDR3 is CASSRASSITDTQYF. The CDR3 nucleotides read TGTGCCAGCAGTAGGGCTAGCTCGATCACAGATACGCAGTATTTT.

V usage is TRBV5-4 and J usage is TRBJ2-7; 7 positions agree with TRBD1. The CDR3 contains 14 residues. Per the germline V gene, CDR1 is SGHNT and CDR2 is YYREEE (reference sequence). Trimming took 4 bases from V and 0 from J; bases not matched to a gene: 4. The DNA for the CDR3 is TGTGCCAGCAGCAGCCGGGACAGCTCCTACGAGCAGTACTTC. As protein: CASSSRDSSYEQYF. The full variable domain, completed using reference TRBV5-4 and TRBJ2-7, is ETGVTQSPTHLIKTRGQQVTLRCSSQSGHNTVSWYQQALGQGPQFIFQYYREEENGRGNFPPRFSGLQFPNYSSELNVNALELDDSALYLCASSSRDSSYEQYFGPGTRLTVT.

V gene TRBV19 combines with J gene TRBJ2-1, with 7 bases aligning to TRBD2. V shed 6 bases and J 0 bases; nucleotides not matched to a gene: 5. The CDR3 contains 15 residues. Germline V gene sequence: CDR1 LNHDA, CDR2 SQIVND (reference sequence). CDR3 loop: CASRVPGGSYNEQFF. The CDR3 DNA reads as TGTGCCAGTAGGGTCCCGGGAGGCTCCTACAATGAGCAGTTCTTC.

The V and J genes are TRBV24-1 and TRBJ1-4; D gene unclear. Germline V lookup: CDR1 KGHDR, CDR2 SFDVKD. Trimming removed 4 bases from V and 8 bases from J, with 16 bases in between. The CDR3 covers 15 residues. CDR3 sequence: CATSDHSTAKEKLFF. The CDR3 bases are TGTGCCACCAGTGACCACAGTACCGCCAAGGAAAAACTGTTTTTT.

V is TRBV2 and J is TRBJ1-1; 7 nucleotides align to TRBD1. With V trimmed by 1 base and J by 3 bases, 5 bases remained unmatched. Germline CDR1 and CDR2: SNHLY and FYNNEI. The CDR3 has 15 amino acids. CDR3 region: CASSEDARGDTEAFF. CDR3 nucleotide sequence: TGTGCCAGCAGTGAAGATGCCAGGGGGGACACTGAAGCTTTCTTT.

This clone was seen more than once but under ten times. The CDR3 protein is CASSSLAREQYF. CDR3 in DNA: TGCGCCAGCAGCTCACTAGCTCGCGAGCAGTACTTC. V is TRBV5-1 and J is TRBJ2-7; D possibly corresponds to TRBD2 (6 bases). V shed 3 bases and J shed 6 bases, with 10 bases lying between them. The CDR3 is made up of 12 amino acids. Germline-derived CDR1 and CDR2 are SGHRS and YFSETQ.

The genes are TRBV3-1 (or the pseudogene TRBV3-2) and TRBJ1-4, with D tentatively TRBD1 (6 bases). Trimming took 4 bases from V and 7 from J, leaving 16 bases between them. The CDR3 has 15 amino acids. Germline CDR1 and CDR2: LGHDT and YNNKEL (reference sequence). CDR3 sequence: CASSPYRARGEKLFF. Here the CDR3 DNA reads TGTGCCAGCAGCCCTTATCGCGCCAGGGGTGAAAAACTGTTTTTT.

This clone showed up just once. The chain has TRBV28 and TRBJ2-3; 14 bases are a match to TRBD2. CDR3 length: 17 residues. Germline CDR1 reads MDHEN; CDR2 reads SYDVKM. The trim removed 5 bases at V and 6 bases at J, leaving 10 bases unmatched. The CDR3 region is CASSTRTSGRREDTQYF. The DNA for the CDR3 is TGTGCCAGCAGTACCCGGACTAGCGGGAGGAGGGAGGATACGCAGTATTTT.

The rearrangement uses TRBV11-1 and TRBJ2-5; 8 bases agree with TRBD2. The ends lost 1 base at V and 6 bases at J; junction bases unmatched: 7. The CDR3 covers 15 residues. The germline V gene encodes CDR1 SGHAT and CDR2 FQDESV (reference sequence). The CDR3 nucleotides are TGTGCCAGCAGCTTAGAGGGGACTAGGGTACAGACCCAGTACTTC. It yields the protein CASSLEGTRVQTQYF.

V usage is TRBV19 and J usage is TRBJ2-1; 9 nucleotides align to TRBD1. Trimming removed 5 bases from V and 3 bases from J; junction bases left unmatched: 5. The CDR3 loop spans 15 amino acids. Germline values: CDR1 LNHDA, CDR2 SQIVND (reference sequence). CDR3: CASSAMGQGYNEQFF. The CDR3, as DNA: TGTGCCAGTAGTGCTATGGGACAGGGCTACAATGAGCAGTTCTTC.

CDR3 DNA sequence: TGTGCCAGCAGGGCGGGGACGAACTATGGCTACACCTTC. Protein: CASRAGTNYGYTF. The chain combines TRBV5-4 with TRBJ1-2; a weak D match, TRBD1 (5 bases). CDR1 and CDR2 from the germline V gene are SGHNT and YYREEE (reference sequence). The CDR3 runs 13 residues. Trimming took off 5 bases at V and 2 bases at J, with 10 bases between the two ends.

This clone appeared a single time. The chain is built from TRBV28 and TRBJ2-7; TRBD1 matches 7 bases. V gave up 5 bases and J gave up 2 bases; unmatched junction bases: 6. The CDR3 is 14 amino acids. Germline CDR1 reads MDHEN; CDR2 reads SYDVKM. The CDR3 here is CASSVPGQPYEQYF. Here the CDR3 DNA reads TGTGCCAGCAGTGTACCGGGACAGCCCTACGAGCAGTACTTC.

The rearrangement joins TRBV14 to TRBJ2-7; 7 bases fit TRBD2. The CDR3 has 15 amino acids. Germline CDR1 SGHDN, CDR2 FVKESK. J was trimmed by 8 bases and V by 0 bases; bases with no gene match: 10. The CDR3 bases are TGTGCCAGCAGCCAAGATTCCCGGGAGGCTGGAAAGCAGTACTTC. It yields the protein CASSQDSREAGKQYF. Full variable domain (rest looked up from reference TRBV14 and TRBJ2-7): EAGVTQFPSHSVIEKGQTVTLRCDPISGHDNLYWYRRVMGKEIKFLLHFVKESKQDESGMPNNRFLAERTGGTYSTLKVQPAELEDSGVYFCASSQDSREAGKQYFGPGTRLTVT.

The CDR3 is CATGGAAEAFF. In DNA form, the CDR3 reads TGTGCCACCGGGGGGGCCGCTGAAGCTTTCTTT. The gene calls are TRBV10-3 and TRBJ1-1, with D possibly being TRBD1 (6 bases). The germline V gene encodes CDR1 ENHRY and CDR2 SYGVKD. The CDR3 is made up of 11 amino acids. V lost 10 bases, J lost 6 bases, and 12 bases lay in between.

J is TRBJ2-2 and V is TRBV2; TRBD2 aligns across 8 bases. The length of the CDR3 is 14 residues. V shed 7 bases and J 5 bases; nucleotides not matched to a gene: 6. Germline lookup yields CDR1 SNHLY and CDR2 FYNNEI. CDR3 nucleotide sequence: TGTGCCAGCACGGCAGCTAGCGGGACCGGGGAGCTGTTTTTT. Its translation: CASTAASGTGELFF.

This sequence joins TRBV7-9 and TRBJ1-4; TRBD1 aligns across 9 bases. Germline CDR1 is SEHNR and CDR2 is FQNEAQ (reference sequence). The CDR3 consists of 15 residues. J gave up 7 bases and V 4 bases, and 7 bases lay outside the gene matches. CDR3 loop: CASSSDRGEVEKLFF. The CDR3 DNA follows: TGTGCCAGCAGCTCGGACAGGGGAGAGGTTGAAAAACTGTTTTTT.

The chain combines TRBV10-3 with TRBJ1-2; D not certain. The CDR3 is made up of 11 amino acids. The germline V and J ends were trimmed by 7 bases and 8 bases, with 11 bases remaining between them. Germline V gene lookup returns CDR1 ENHRY and CDR2 SYGVKD. The CDR3 bases are TGTGCCATCACCCCGGGAATCGGCTACACCTTC. It translates to CAITPGIGYTF.

The chain has TRBV2 and TRBJ1-2; TRBD1 is a possible D gene (6 bases). Deletions cut 6 bases from V and 4 bases from J, with 9 bases between. Germline-derived CDR1 and CDR2 are SNHLY and FYNNEI. The CDR3 is 12 residues long. The CDR3 region has the DNA TGTGCCAGCAGGACAGGTAGCTATGGCTACACCTTC. It is translated as CASRTGSYGYTF.

The CDR3 DNA reads as TGTGCCTGGAGTAGGTCTAGCGGATACAATGAGCAGTTCTTC. This translates into CAWSRSSGYNEQFF. V and J are TRBV30 and TRBJ2-1; 7 bases match TRBD2. The CDR3 has 14 residues. V lost 2 bases to trimming and J lost 4 bases; unmatched junction nucleotides: 5. The germline V gene has CDR1 GTSNPN and CDR2 SVGIG (reference sequence).